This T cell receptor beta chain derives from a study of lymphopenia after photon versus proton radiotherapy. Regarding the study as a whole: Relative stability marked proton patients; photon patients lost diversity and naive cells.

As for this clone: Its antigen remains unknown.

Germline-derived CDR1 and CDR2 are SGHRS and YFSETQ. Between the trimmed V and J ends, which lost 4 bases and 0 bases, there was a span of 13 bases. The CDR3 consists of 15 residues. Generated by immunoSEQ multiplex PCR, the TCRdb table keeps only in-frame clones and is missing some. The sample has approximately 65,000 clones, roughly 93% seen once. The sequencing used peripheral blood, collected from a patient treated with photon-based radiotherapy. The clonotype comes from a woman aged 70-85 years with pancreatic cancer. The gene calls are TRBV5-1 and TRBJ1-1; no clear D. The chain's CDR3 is CASSDSWRMNTEAFF. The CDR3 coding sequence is TGCGCCAGCAGCGACTCATGGCGCATGAACACTGAAGCTTTCTTT.